A single sample is the source of the 3 T cell receptor beta chains below, sequenced in a study of T cells expressing NK-cell markers. TCRdb re-analyzed the 5' RACE reads; it lists each CDR3 protein once, without DNA. In total, the table holds 500,000 or so distinct CDR3 sequences. The specimen sequenced was blood T cells: a sorted CD56 or NKG2C T cell subset, CD4+ or CD8+ T cells, or bulk PBMC T cells (not recorded which). These receptors were taken from a man between 18 and 35 years old in good health.

The chain combines TRBV2 with TRBJ2-2. Germline loops: CDR1 SNHLY, CDR2 FYNNEI. The CDR3 contains 14 residues. CDR3: CASLSTGHTGELFF.

V gene TRBV19 combines with J gene TRBJ1-1; the TCRdb call, TRBD1, lacks DNA for checking. Germline V gene sequence: CDR1 LNHDA, CDR2 SQIVND (reference sequence). The CDR3 is 16 amino acids. CDR3 sequence: CASQRQGDALNTEAFF. The whole variable domain, remainder taken from reference TRBV19 and TRBJ1-1, is DGGITQSPKYLFRKEGQNVTLSCEQNLNHDAMYWYRQDPGQGLRLIYYSQIVNDFQKGDIAEGYSVSREKKESFPLTVTSAQKNPTAFYLCASQRQGDALNTEAFFGQGTRLTVV.

The chain has TRBV5-1 and TRBJ2-3; checking the TCRdb D call of TRBD2 is not possible without DNA. The CDR3 length is 16 residues. Germline CDR1 SGHRS, CDR2 YFSETQ. CDR3 sequence: CASSLTSGVSTDTQYF.